The 17 T cell receptor beta chains below were found in one sample sequenced in a study of cytomegalovirus exposure and HLA in healthy donors (dated by TCRdb to the late 2010s). The library was prepared using the immunoSEQ multiplex PCR assay. The multiplex PCR relied on a mix of 60 forward primers for TCR Vbeta segments and 13 reverse primers for TCR Jbeta segments. Not all clones reach the TCRdb copy of this immuneACCESS table, which keeps in-frame sequences only. Checked studies attribute under half of the gap to unresolved V genes and leave the rest unexplained. For this sample there are about 110,000 clones; 65% to 75% appear just once. Together, the top ten hold around 4.9% of the sample. Sequences were obtained from PBMCs. The receptors derive from a man in his thirties or forties in good health and CMV-seropositive.

This clone is medium-sized (0.01 to 0.1%) in the sample. The rearrangement links TRBV6-1 to TRBJ2-1; no reliable D call. Germline lookup yields CDR1 MNHNS and CDR2 SASEGT. This CDR3 has 14 residues. V was shortened by 1 base and J by 2 bases, with 6 bases between the two germline ends. The CDR3 here is CASSEGSTYNEQFF. Written as DNA, the CDR3 is TGTGCCAGCAGTGAAGGCTCTACCTACAATGAGCAGTTCTTC.

The chain has TRBV10-1 and TRBJ1-6, with D unclear. The V gene lost 8 bases and the J gene lost 8 bases, with 28 bases spanning the gap. Germline CDR1 is WNHNN and CDR2 is SYGVQD (reference sequence). The CDR3 totals 18 residues. Here the CDR3 DNA reads TGCGCCAGCCCTGAGAGTCGGGAGCCGGACGTAGTTCATTCACCCCTCCACTTT. Translation: CASPESREPDVVHSPLHF.

V gene TRBV14 combines with J gene TRBJ2-5; the D is unclear. The J call could be wrong; TRBJ2-7 is a better fit for the DNA end. CDR1 and CDR2 (germline): SGHDN, FVKESK. The CDR3 is 12 residues long. The CDR3 DNA sequence: TGTGCCAGCAGCCGCTTCCTGTACGAGCAGTACTTC. Translation gives CASSRFLYEQYF.

This clone was detected a few times. J is TRBJ2-7 and V is TRBV15, with 7 nucleotides matching TRBD1. Germline V gene sequence: CDR1 LNHNV, CDR2 YYDKDF (reference sequence). V was clipped by 3 bases and J by 2 bases; unmatched bases: 10. This CDR3 is built from 16 residues. CDR3 protein: CATSRERQGNTYEQYF. CDR3 DNA: TGTGCCACCAGCAGGGAACGACAGGGCAATACCTACGAGCAGTACTTC. Together with reference TRBV15 and TRBJ2-7, the CDR3 gives the full variable domain: DAMVIQNPRYQVTQFGKPVTLSCSQTLNHNVMYWYQQKSSQAPKLLFHYYDKDFNNEADTPDNFQSRRPNTSFCFLDIRSPGLGDTAMYLCATSRERQGNTYEQYFGPGTRLTVT.

The rearrangement uses TRBV29-1 and TRBJ2-1; 12 bases line up with TRBD1. The V segment lost 1 base and the J segment 9 bases; nucleotides outside the gene matches: 7. This CDR3 contains 15 residues. Per the germline V gene, CDR1 is SQVTM and CDR2 is ANQGSEA. The CDR3 DNA reads as TGCAGCGTTGAAGGGCCGGGACAGGGGGCCGGTGAGCAGTTCTTC. This encodes CSVEGPGQGAGEQFF.

This sequence joins TRBV7-2 and TRBJ2-1, with 12 positions matching TRBD2. Germline CDR1 reads SGHTA; CDR2 reads FQGNSA. This CDR3 has 17 amino acids. After removal of 2 bases from V and 5 bases from J, the junction contained 7 bases not matched to a gene. CDR3 region: CASSLNGGLAGNNEQFF. The CDR3 DNA follows: TGTGCCAGCAGCTTAAACGGGGGACTAGCGGGTAACAATGAGCAGTTCTTC.

The chain uses TRBV6-1 and TRBJ1-6, with a tentative D call TRBD1 (5 bases). The CDR3 has 16 residues. The germline V gene has CDR1 MNHNS and CDR2 SASEGT. V shed 3 bases and J shed 2 bases, with 11 bases lying between them. The CDR3 DNA sequence: TGTGCCAGCAGTGACTTAGGAGGGGCCTATAATTCACCCCTCCACTTT. Translated: CASSDLGGAYNSPLHF.

On this clone itself: The junction shows a germline mismatch at one end, possibly a read error. CDR3 sequence reads: CASSYSMDTSYPF. As DNA, the CDR3 is TGTGCCAGCAGTTACTCGATGGACACCTCCTACCCCTTC. V gene TRBV6-5 combines with J gene TRBJ1-2; weak D call: TRBD1 (5 bases). CDR1 is MNHEY and CDR2 is SVGAGI in the germline V gene. The CDR3 is 13 amino acids.

The chain is built from TRBV7-2 and TRBJ1-5; no clear D. This CDR3 comprises 13 residues. V lost 5 bases, J lost 9 bases, and 14 bases lay in between. Looked up from germline, CDR1 is SGHTA and CDR2 is FQGNSA. CDR3 coding DNA: TGTGCCAGCAGCCCCAACTCCGAGCCGCCCCAGCATTTT. Translation: CASSPNSEPPQHF.

The chain recombines TRBV19 with TRBJ1-2; 9 bases map to TRBD1. The CDR3 has 14 residues. CDR1 is LNHDA and CDR2 is SQIVND in the germline V gene (reference sequence). Losses at the gene ends were 6 bases for V and 7 bases for J; bases not matched to a gene: 9. Here the CDR3 reads CASSYTDRGSGYTF. DNA for the CDR3: TGTGCCAGTAGCTATACTGACAGGGGGTCTGGCTACACCTTC. The variable domain in full, completed from reference TRBV19 and TRBJ1-2, reads DGGITQSPKYLFRKEGQNVTLSCEQNLNHDAMYWYRQDPGQGLRLIYYSQIVNDFQKGDIAEGYSVSREKKESFPLTVTSAQKNPTAFYLCASSYTDRGSGYTFGSGTRLTVV.

The chain recombines TRBV11-3 with TRBJ2-3; D perhaps matches TRBD2 (6 bases). The germline V gene encodes CDR1 SGHNT and CDR2 YENEEA. V lost 7 bases and J 2 bases, leaving 22 bases between the germline ends. This CDR3 spans 17 amino acids. CDR3 protein: CASNWPGQRRVTDTQYF. The CDR3 DNA reads TGTGCCAGCAACTGGCCGGGTCAGCGGAGGGTCACAGATACGCAGTATTTT. The variable domain in full, completed from reference TRBV11-3 and TRBJ2-3, reads EAGVVQSPRYKIIEKKQPVAFWCNPISGHNTLYWYLQNLGQGPELLIRYENEEAVDDSQLPKDRFSAERLKGVDSTLKIQPAELGDSAVYLCASNWPGQRRVTDTQYFGPGTRLTVL.

The V gene is TRBV6-5, the J gene TRBJ1-6; possibly TRBD1 for D (6 bases). The CDR3 is 14 amino acids. The V and J ends lost 0 bases and 7 bases respectively, with 7 bases between them. Per germline, CDR1 MNHEY and CDR2 SVGAGI. The CDR3 nucleotides are TGTGCCAGCAGTTACTCGGACAGAAATTCACCCCTCCACTTT. This sequence encodes CASSYSDRNSPLHF.

The chain couples TRBV11-2 to TRBJ1-1; 7 bases are shared with TRBD1. This CDR3 spans 14 amino acids. V was clipped by 5 bases and J by 4 bases; unmatched bases: 7. Germline V gives CDR1 SGHAT, CDR2 FQNNGV. CDR3 sequence: CASSPWAGGTEAFF. The CDR3 DNA reads TGTGCCAGCAGCCCTTGGGCAGGGGGCACTGAAGCTTTCTTT.

The rearrangement links TRBV7-9 to TRBJ1-1, with D unresolved. Germline-derived CDR1 and CDR2 are SEHNR and FQNEAQ (reference sequence). CDR3 size: 13 residues. The V gene lost 6 bases and the J gene lost 2 bases, with 10 bases spanning the gap. The CDR3 is CASRKQPNTEAFF. In DNA form, the CDR3 reads TGTGCCAGCAGGAAACAGCCTAACACTGAAGCTTTCTTT.

J is TRBJ1-2 and V is TRBV6-1, with 7 positions matching TRBD1. The CDR3 sequence is 14 residues long. Germline assignment: CDR1 MNHNS and CDR2 SASEGT. V shed 2 bases, J shed 5 bases, and the junction held 5 bases outside the gene matches. CDR3 protein: CASSEIRDSYGYTF. CDR3 bases: TGTGCCAGCAGTGAAATAAGGGACAGTTATGGCTACACCTTC.

This clone was detected a few times. V usage is TRBV5-6 and J usage is TRBJ1-2; 7 bases map to TRBD1. CDR1 is SGHDT, CDR2 YYEEEE, per germline. V shed 3 bases and J 7 bases; nucleotides not matched to a gene: 3. This CDR3 is 12 amino acids long. CDR3 protein: CASSSGTVGYTF. In nucleotides, the CDR3 is TGTGCCAGCAGCTCCGGGACAGTTGGCTACACCTTC.

This chain connects TRBV27 to TRBJ2-5; 8 nucleotides match TRBD1. This CDR3 contains 14 residues. Germline V CDR1 and CDR2: MNHEY, SMNVEV (reference sequence). With 3 bases clipped from V and 4 bases from J, the junction kept 4 bases outside the gene matches. The CDR3 nucleotides are TGTGCCAGCAGTTTTCAGGGGGCTGCAGAGACCCAGTACTTC. Translation: CASSFQGAAETQYF.